Here is one TCR beta chain with its context. This clonotype came up many times. The antigen it binds to is not known. No base qualities exist here, and no much larger clone lies one base off it. Only healthy Caucasian donors were included. The source of the sample is a study of identical twins listed by TCRdb under 2016. In the study overall: To test whether fetal clonotypes persist, the study used deep sequencing on TCR alpha and beta repertoires from monozygotic twins, unrelated adults of various ages, and cord blood. To rule out contamination, replicate twin experiments were performed at different times with different library preparation protocols.

Per the germline V gene, MNHEY is the CDR1 and SVGEGT is the CDR2. Reading from cysteine to phenylalanine, the CDR3 counts 12 amino acids. Left in the record is the CDR3 DNA by itself, 36 bases read in frame from the first base. V is clipped by 3 bases and J by 5 bases, and the sequence between their germline boundaries is 4 bases long. Findings and caveats that apply to the study as a whole: The excess sharing between twins in beta out-of-frame sequences was weaker because fewer shared sequences reduced the signal-to-noise ratio. In monozygotic twins, recombination models systematically underestimated out-of-frame TCR alpha sharing, but the models matched the sharing seen between unrelated individuals. Zero-insertion analyses could be partly confounded by invariant T cells such as MAIT and iNKT, although diverse VJ usage argued against such confounding for most clonotypes. Compared with coincidental sharing between unrelated individuals, out-of-frame TCR alpha sequences shared between twins had an excess of sequences with low generation probability. Because the same donors could not be followed over many years, the conclusions relied on cross-sectional statistical analysis. Fewer insertions were carried by abundant cord blood beta clonotypes, a similar but weaker trend appeared in young adult naive repertoires, and no such trend appeared in memory repertoires.

Receptor amplification or capture employed 5' RACE. Sequencing used an Illumina HiSeq 2000. A universal primer binding site was added through template switching, and the final cDNA carried a unique molecular identifier so that TCR cDNA molecules could be counted accurately. Specific primers in the conserved constant-segment region were used to synthesize first-strand cDNA for TCR alpha and beta chains. To control for contamination, every cDNA library was double barcoded, receiving both a SMART-Mk sample barcode and Illumina barcodes. Two successive PCR steps introduced TruSeq adapter sequences along with Illumina sample barcodes. Sequencing of the TCR alpha and beta cDNA libraries was done on the Illumina HiSeq platform using custom primers. Per the original workflow: MiGEC processed the raw reads to extract unique molecular identifiers, while MiXCR was used to determine the CDR3 positions. Recombination models were inferred per individual with the repgenHMM and IGoR tools using an EM algorithm. The tcR package in R was used for shared clonotype analysis, with sharing normalized by the product of cloneset sizes. Out-of-frame nonproductive sequences were analyzed to study raw recombination free of thymic and clonal selection effects. TCRdb reprocessing: public reads trimmed at Q25 with fastp, clones called with MiXCR, in-frame beta chains kept. Every CDR3 protein is listed once, alongside the most common genes and DNA of its rows. These V and J calls are TCRdb output, not the study's own analysis. The sample data list around 1.7 million distinct CDR3 sequences, and more than 30% of these were observed just once. 0.25% to 0.3% of the sample goes to the ten largest clones.

The sequencing input was cord blood. The source is a newborn girl in good health. Rearrangement joined TRBV6-2 or TRBV6-3 to TRBJ2-2, with no confidently assigned D gene. The DNA sequence is TGTGCCAGCAGTTATCGGACCGGGGAGCTGTTTTTT. Its amino acids are CASSYRTGELFF.